One sample yielded the 4 T cell receptor beta chains listed below, sequenced in a study of cytomegalovirus exposure and HLA in healthy donors. Primers for the PCR totalled 60 Vbeta and 13 Jbeta. Only in-frame clones appear in the TCRdb table, and some are missing; sequencing was by immunoSEQ multiplex PCR. This repertoire shows about 150,000 clones, over 80% found once; its top ten account for approximately 1.5%. The sequencing sample was made of PBMCs. The receptors shown here come from a woman in her late teens or twenties in good health and CMV-seronegative.

The genes are TRBV29-1 and TRBJ1-2, with 8 bases aligning to TRBD1. Germline CDR1 SQVTM, CDR2 ANQGSEA. The CDR3 covers 15 residues. Trimming at V came to 3 bases and at J to 5 bases, leaving 11 bases not matched to a gene. In nucleotides, the CDR3 is TGCAGCGTTGATGTGGAGACAGGGGAAGTTTATGGCTACACCTTC. This sequence encodes CSVDVETGEVYGYTF.

This sequence joins TRBV7-9 and TRBJ1-4; 7 bases fit TRBD1. The V gene end was trimmed by 5 bases and the J gene end by 5 bases; junction bases not matched to a gene: 8. The CDR3 is made up of 15 amino acids. Per the germline V gene, CDR1 is SEHNR and CDR2 is FQNEAQ (reference sequence). The CDR3 DNA reads TGTGCCAGCAGCCCGAAGACAGGGCGCAATGAAAAACTGTTTTTT. This translates into CASSPKTGRNEKLFF.

V gene TRBV9 combines with J gene TRBJ2-3; D is perhaps TRBD2 (6 bases). Trimming took off 4 bases at V and 4 bases at J, with 7 bases between the two ends. In germline, CDR1 is SGDLS, CDR2 YYNGEE. The CDR3 covers 12 residues. The CDR3 loop is CASSSGSDTQYF. The CDR3 DNA sequence: TGTGCCAGCAGCAGCGGGTCAGATACGCAGTATTTT. Full variable domain (missing parts from reference TRBV9 and TRBJ2-3): DSGVTQTPKHLITATGQRVTLRCSPRSGDLSVYWYQQSLDQGLQFLIQYYNGEERAKGNILERFSAQQFPDLHSELNLSSLELGDSALYFCASSSGSDTQYFGPGTRLTVL.

The chain is built from TRBV19 and TRBJ2-5; 8 nucleotides line up with TRBD1. The CDR3 spans 14 residues. Germline CDR1 is LNHDA and CDR2 is SQIVND (reference sequence). V was clipped by 7 bases and J by 2 bases; unmatched bases: 6. Here the CDR3 DNA reads TGTGCCAGTAAGCGGACAGGGACACAAGAGACCCAGTACTTC. Its translation is CASKRTGTQETQYF.